The present TCR beta chain was sequenced within a study of OX40 agonist ivuxolimab in advanced cancers. Study-wide background: Ivuxolimab, which patients received intravenously every 2 weeks, was dosed at 0.01 to 10 mg/kg. Study-level results: Among patients with partial responses at 0.1-3.0 mg/kg, clonal expansion was among the lowest. Low normalized T-cell clonal expansion was also seen in some nonresponders.

V gave up 5 bases and J gave up 3 bases; unmatched junction bases: 3. Germline V gene lookup returns CDR1 LNHDA and CDR2 SQIVND (reference sequence). This CDR3 contains 13 residues. The protocol was immunoSEQ multiplex PCR, while the TCRdb copy is restricted to in-frame clones and leaves out a portion. This table has roughly 66,000 clones, around 83% appearing once. The study sampled blood at baseline, cycle 4 day 1, and cycle 7 day 1. In the case of this clone: Its antigen is still unknown. The same CDR3 can be traced to other DNA sequences in this sample.

The sample here was CD4+ or CD8+ T cells sorted from blood, taken in a trial of the OX40 agonist ivuxolimab. This clonotype originated in an adult with an advanced solid tumor such as melanoma, head and neck, liver or kidney cancer. The rearrangement links TRBV19 to TRBJ1-1; 7 positions match TRBD1. The CDR3 region has the DNA TGTGCCAGTAGTGCCGACAGGGACACTGAAGCTTTCTTT. This gives the protein CASSADRDTEAFF.